These 26 T cell receptor beta chains were all obtained from the same sample, sequenced in a study of T cells in Graves' hyperthyroidism and ophthalmopathy. Amplified regions were TCR beta CDR3 sequences from RNA transcripts. HTBI primers drove first-round RT-PCR of the TCR CDR3. TCRdb reprocessed the multiplex PCR reads with MiXCR, giving one entry per CDR3 protein. This sample carries about 480,000 distinct CDR3 sequences, around 14% of them seen once, and the ten largest clones take under 20%. The specimen was blood. These TCRs come from a woman under 30 with Graves' hyperthyroidism.

This clonotype was seen at least ten times. J is TRBJ1-1 and V is TRBV12-3 or TRBV12-4; TRBD1 matches at 9 bases. This CDR3 comprises 17 residues. With 6 bases clipped from V and 1 base from J, the junction kept 12 bases outside the gene matches. The CDR3 protein is CASSSWTGDPSNTEAFF. CDR3 nucleotide sequence: TGTGCCAGCAGCTCCTGGACAGGGGACCCCTCGAACACTGAAGCTTTCTTT.

Concerning this clonotype: Without the conserved terminal phenylalanine or tryptophan, this CDR3 likely stems from a read error. The chain carries TRBV25-1 and TRBJ2-2; tentatively, D is TRBD1 (6 bases). The CDR3 totals 13 residues. Germline V CDR1 and CDR2: MGHDK, SYGVNS. Trimming shortened V by 9 bases and J by 2 bases, and 10 bases separated the two germline ends. This chain's CDR3 is CASRTENTGELFL. The DNA of the CDR3 is TGTGCCAGTAGGACAGAAAACACCGGGGAGCTGTTTCTT.

The table lists this clonotype with many counts. The gene calls are TRBV3-1 and TRBJ1-1; D remains ambiguous. Trimming removed 4 bases from V and 10 bases from J, with 10 bases in between. CDR3 size: 11 residues. CDR1 LGHDT and CDR2 YNNKEL come from the germline V gene (reference sequence). CDR3 sequence (DNA): TGTGCCAGCAGCCGGGCAAGGAGAGCTTTCTTT. This encodes CASSRARRAFF.

The chain joins TRBV5-1 to TRBJ2-2; 8 bases fit TRBD2. The CDR3 length is 17 residues. CDR1 and CDR2 from the germline V gene are SGHRS and YFSETQ. J lost 0 bases, V lost 2 bases, and 6 bases had no gene match. CDR3 sequence (DNA): TGCGCCAGCAGCTTTCCCCGTAGCGGGACGAACACCGGGGAGCTGTTTTTT. It specifies CASSFPRSGTNTGELFF.

Comments on this clonotype: Lacking the conserved final phenylalanine or tryptophan, this CDR3 likely reflects a read error. The DNA is left out, because the CDR3 cannot be placed on it with certainty; the CDR3 is given as TCRdb lists it. The chain joins TRBV3-1 to TRBJ2-5; the table calls TRBD1, which could not be checked here. The CDR3 totals 16 residues, both ends included. Germline V gene lookup returns CDR1 LGHDT and CDR2 YNNKEL (reference sequence). The CDR3 is CVSSQDSQGAKMLEYV.

The J gene is TRBJ2-1, the V gene TRBV19; weak D call: TRBD2 (5 bases). The V gene's germline CDR1 is LNHDA and CDR2 SQIVND (reference sequence). V shed 8 bases and J shed 3 bases, with 8 bases lying between them. This CDR3 is 12 amino acids long. CDR3 sequence reads: CASGRGYNEQFF. The CDR3 DNA sequence: TGTGCCAGTGGGAGAGGCTACAATGAGCAGTTCTTC.

This clonotype has ten or more counts. V usage is TRBV15 and J usage is TRBJ2-1, with D possibly matching TRBD1 (5 bases). From germline, CDR1 is LNHNV and CDR2 YYDKDF (reference sequence). This CDR3 has 15 residues. With 3 bases removed from V and 8 bases from J, the gap between germline ends came to 17 bases. CDR3 in DNA: TGTGCCACCAGCAGTGGCCCCAGGGCTAGTGATGAGCAGTTCTTC. Encoded protein: CATSSGPRASDEQFF.

The rearrangement joins TRBV6-7 to TRBJ1-3; TRBD1 might be the D (6 bases). TRBV6-7 is reported as an ORF; its role is uncertain. The CDR3 spans 12 residues. Trimming stripped 9 bases from V and 2 bases from J, with 8 bases between. CDR3 bases: TGTGCCAGAGGGGGTACTGGAAACACCATATATTTT. Translation gives CARGGTGNTIYF.

This clonotype was observed a handful of times. V usage is TRBV5-1 and J usage is TRBJ2-1, with TRBD2 matching over 8 bases. The J segment lost 7 bases and the V segment lost 0 bases, leaving 9 bases of the junction unmatched. The CDR3 has 16 residues. Looked up from germline, CDR1 is SGHRS and CDR2 is YFSETQ. In DNA, the CDR3 is TGCGCCAGCAGCTTGGAGATAGCGGGGAAAAAAAATGAGCAGTTCTTC. This encodes CASSLEIAGKKNEQFF.

This clonotype was seen at least ten times. The chain employs TRBV11-2 and TRBJ1-2; D remains unclear. The CDR3 runs 13 residues. Germline values: CDR1 SGHAT, CDR2 FQNNGV. Trimming took 1 base from V and 10 from J, leaving 13 bases between them. The CDR3 loop reads CASSLGAGPYYTF. DNA of the CDR3: TGTGCCAGCAGCTTAGGGGCAGGTCCCTACTACACCTTC. The full variable domain, its missing parts supplied by reference TRBV11-2 and TRBJ1-2, is EAGVAQSPRYKIIEKRQSVAFWCNPISGHATLYWYQQILGQGPKLLIQFQNNGVVDDSQLPKDRFSAERLKGVDSTLKIQPAKLEDSAVYLCASSLGAGPYYTFGSGTRLTVV.

This clonotype was picked up a small number of times. The chain links TRBV20-1 to TRBJ2-7, with a possible D match to TRBD2 (5 bases). Per the germline V gene, CDR1 is DFQATT and CDR2 is SNEGSKA (reference sequence). Trimming took off 1 base at V and 6 bases at J, with 16 bases between the two ends. The CDR3 is made up of 14 amino acids. The CDR3, as DNA: TGCAGTGCTAGAGTCGGTGGGAGTAAGTTCGAGCAGTACGTC. Encoded protein: CSARVGGSKFEQYV.

There are many counts of this clonotype. This sequence joins TRBV3-1 and TRBJ2-1, with TRBD1 as a possible D gene (5 bases). Germline CDR1 is LGHDT and CDR2 is YNNKEL (reference sequence). The CDR3 has 14 residues. Trimming stripped 2 bases from V and 4 bases from J, with 9 bases between. For the CDR3, the DNA is TGTGCCAGCAGCCAACAGGGTCGGTACAATGAGCAGTTCTTC. This translates into CASSQQGRYNEQFF.

This clonotype was detected many times. The chain couples TRBV30 to TRBJ1-1; D possibly corresponds to TRBD1 (5 bases). V lost 4 bases and J 2 bases, leaving 14 bases between the germline ends. CDR1 and CDR2 (germline): GTSNPN, SVGIG (reference sequence). The CDR3 totals 14 residues. The CDR3 protein is CAWTGGQLNTEAFF. CDR3 bases: TGTGCCTGGACGGGAGGACAACTCAACACTGAAGCTTTCTTT.

The genes are TRBV18 and TRBJ2-7, with D perhaps matching TRBD1 or TRBD2 (5 bases each). Germline V gene lookup returns CDR1 KGHSH and CDR2 LQKENI. V lost 1 base and J lost 3, with 13 bases in between. This CDR3 contains 15 residues. CDR3 loop: CASSPRLGENYEQYF. The CDR3 bases are TGTGCCAGCTCACCACGGCTGGGGGAGAACTACGAGCAGTACTTC.

This chain joins TRBV11-3 and TRBJ1-1; D ambiguous. V was trimmed by 5 bases and J by 0 bases, leaving 10 bases between them. The CDR3 length is 14 residues. CDR1 and CDR2 (germline): SGHNT, YENEEA. The CDR3: CASSPRLLNTEAFF. CDR3 nucleotide sequence: TGTGCCAGCAGCCCCCGCCTTTTGAACACTGAAGCTTTCTTT.

This clonotype has a count of ten or more. This chain uses TRBV19 with TRBJ2-5, with 7 bases fitting TRBD1. The J segment lost 2 bases and the V segment lost 3 bases, leaving 12 bases of the junction unmatched. Germline CDR1 is LNHDA and CDR2 is SQIVND (reference sequence). This CDR3 is built from 17 residues. In DNA, the CDR3 is TGTGCCAGTAGTATCTATGTTAGGAACAGGGGACAAGAGACCCAGTACTTC. Encoded protein: CASSIYVRNRGQETQYF.

At least ten counts were recorded for this clonotype. V and J are TRBV10-3 and TRBJ1-3, with D maybe TRBD1 (6 bases). V lost 6 bases to trimming and J lost 0 bases, with 9 bases between them. CDR3 length equals 14 residues. Germline assignment: CDR1 ENHRY and CDR2 SYGVKD. The CDR3 loop is CAIRPDSSGNTIYF. Written as DNA, the CDR3 is TGTGCCATCAGGCCGGACAGCTCTGGAAACACCATATATTTT.

This clonotype was counted a few times. This rearrangement joins TRBV24-1 to TRBJ2-1; 11 nucleotides align to TRBD2. The V segment lost 6 bases and the J segment 6 bases; nucleotides outside the gene matches: 9. CDR1 is KGHDR and CDR2 is SFDVKD in the germline V gene. This CDR3 region has 16 residues. The CDR3 bases are TGTGCCACCAGTACCACTAGCGGGAGTACAGGCAATGAGCAGTTCTTC. This gives the protein CATSTTSGSTGNEQFF.

This clonotype has only a few counts. Being one base from a much bigger clone, this may be a read error. This sequence joins TRBV6-1 and TRBJ2-2; the D gene is possibly TRBD1 (5 bases). V lost 5 bases, J lost 1 base, and 11 bases lay in between. The CDR3 extends over 15 amino acids. Germline V CDR1 and CDR2: MNHNS, SASEGT. The CDR3 DNA follows: TGTGCCAGCAGTAAACAGGTTCGGAACACCGGGGAGCTGTTTTTT. Translation gives CASSKQVRNTGELFF.

The chain joins TRBV6-6 to TRBJ2-7; no clear D. The germline V and J ends were trimmed by 0 bases and 3 bases, with 9 bases remaining between them. The CDR3 has 14 amino acids. CDR1 and CDR2 (germline): MNHNY, SVGAGI (reference sequence). The CDR3 here is CASSYSAGIYEQYV. The CDR3 region has the DNA TGTGCCAGCAGTTACTCGGCAGGTATCTACGAGCAGTACGTC.

This clonotype was counted ten times or more. This chain connects TRBV12-5 to TRBJ2-1; 9 positions agree with TRBD2. V trimming: 7 bases; J trimming: 4 bases; junction bases outside the gene matches: 8. This CDR3 is 15 amino acids long. In germline, CDR1 is LGHNT, CDR2 FRNRAP. The CDR3 DNA reads TGTGCTAGTGTCGCCGCGGGAGGGGGGTACAATGAGCAGTTCTTC. Amino acids: CASVAAGGGYNEQFF.

CDR3 loop: CSASSGTGAYEQYF. In DNA form, the CDR3 reads TGCAGTGCTAGTTCCGGGACAGGGGCGTACGAGCAGTACTTC. The chain links TRBV20-1 to TRBJ2-7, with 10 bases that match TRBD1. The CDR3 covers 14 residues. V was clipped by 3 bases and J by 4 bases; unmatched bases: 6. Germline CDR1 is DFQATT and CDR2 is SNEGSKA (reference sequence).

The sample holds many counts of this clonotype. V and J are TRBV10-3 and TRBJ1-1; 7 positions agree with TRBD1. CDR3 length: 14 amino acids. J gave up 5 bases and V 8 bases, and 11 bases lay outside the gene matches. Germline-derived CDR1 and CDR2 are ENHRY and SYGVKD. This chain's CDR3 is CAIAGTARGTEAFF. The CDR3, as DNA: TGTGCCATCGCCGGGACAGCCCGTGGGACTGAAGCTTTCTTT.

This clonotype occurred many times. The chain has TRBV5-1 and TRBJ2-1; no firm D call. CDR1 and CDR2 from the germline V gene are SGHRS and YFSETQ. The CDR3 is 14 amino acids. Between the trimmed V and J ends, which lost 0 bases and 5 bases, there was a span of 9 bases. The CDR3 is CASSLVQIDNEQFF. The CDR3 region has the DNA TGCGCCAGCAGCTTGGTACAGATCGACAATGAGCAGTTCTTC.

This clonotype was observed a few times. A much larger clone differs by one base, so this may be a read error. The chain joins TRBV30 to TRBJ2-1, with D possibly being TRBD1 or TRBD2 (5 bases each). The V and J ends lost 4 bases and 10 bases respectively, with 20 bases between them. Germline CDR1 GTSNPN, CDR2 SVGIG (reference sequence). This CDR3 region has 14 residues. CDR3 sequence reads: CAWTPGTAPYEQFF. CDR3 bases: TGTGCCTGGACCCCCGGGACGGCCCCTTACGAGCAGTTCTTC.

This clonotype was seen at least ten times. The chain has TRBV19 and TRBJ2-2, with TRBD2 matching over 13 bases. The CDR3 has 17 amino acids. V was clipped by 8 bases and J by 7 bases; unmatched bases: 13. The germline V gene encodes CDR1 LNHDA and CDR2 SQIVND (reference sequence). CDR3 protein: CASETGTSGTGNGELFF. In DNA, the CDR3 is TGTGCCAGTGAGACCGGGACTAGCGGGACCGGAAACGGGGAGCTGTTTTTT.